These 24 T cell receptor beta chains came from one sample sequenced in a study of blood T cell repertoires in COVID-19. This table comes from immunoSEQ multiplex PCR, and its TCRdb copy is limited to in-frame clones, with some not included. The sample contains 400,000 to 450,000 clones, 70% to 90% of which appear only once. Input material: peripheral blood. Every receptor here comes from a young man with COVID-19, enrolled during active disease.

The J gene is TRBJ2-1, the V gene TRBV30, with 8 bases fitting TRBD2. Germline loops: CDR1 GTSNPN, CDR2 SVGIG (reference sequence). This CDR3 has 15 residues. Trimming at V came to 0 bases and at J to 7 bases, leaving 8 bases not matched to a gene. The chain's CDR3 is CAWSVLAGGENEQFF. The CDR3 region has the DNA TGTGCCTGGAGTGTACTGGCGGGAGGTGAAAATGAGCAGTTCTTC.

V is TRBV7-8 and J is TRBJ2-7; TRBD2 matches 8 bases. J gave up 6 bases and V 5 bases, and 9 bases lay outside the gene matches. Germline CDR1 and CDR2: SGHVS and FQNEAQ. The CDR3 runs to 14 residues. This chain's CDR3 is CASSPGGGPTEQYF. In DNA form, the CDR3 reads TGTGCCAGCAGCCCCGGGGGGGGGCCCACCGAGCAGTACTTC.

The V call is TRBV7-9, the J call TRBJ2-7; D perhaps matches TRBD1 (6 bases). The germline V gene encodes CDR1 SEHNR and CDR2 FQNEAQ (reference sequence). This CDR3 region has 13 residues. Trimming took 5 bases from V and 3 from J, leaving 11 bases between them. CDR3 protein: CASSQIRGYEQYF. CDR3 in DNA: TGTGCCAGCAGCCAGATCAGGGGCTACGAGCAGTACTTC.

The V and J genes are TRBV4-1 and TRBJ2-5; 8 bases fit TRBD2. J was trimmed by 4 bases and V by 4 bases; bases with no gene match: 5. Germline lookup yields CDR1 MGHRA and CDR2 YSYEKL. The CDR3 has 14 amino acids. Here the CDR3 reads CASSPGTRGETQYF. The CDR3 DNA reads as TGCGCCAGCAGCCCCGGGACTAGGGGAGAGACCCAGTACTTC.

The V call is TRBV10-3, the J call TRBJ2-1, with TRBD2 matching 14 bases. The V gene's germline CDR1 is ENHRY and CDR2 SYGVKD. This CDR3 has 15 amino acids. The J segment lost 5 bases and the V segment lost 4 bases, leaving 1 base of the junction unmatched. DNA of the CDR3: TGTGCCATCAGTGGGGGACTAGCGGGAGACAATGAGCAGTTCTTC. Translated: CAISGGLAGDNEQFF.

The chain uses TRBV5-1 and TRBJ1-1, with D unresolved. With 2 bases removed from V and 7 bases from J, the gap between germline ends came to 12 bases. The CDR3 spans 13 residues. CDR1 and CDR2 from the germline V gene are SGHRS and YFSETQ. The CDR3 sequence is CASSLGNEGEAFF. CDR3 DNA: TGCGCCAGCAGCTTAGGTAACGAGGGTGAAGCTTTCTTT.

The CDR3 here is CASGEDTEAFF. DNA of the CDR3: TGTGCCAGCGGGGAGGACACTGAAGCTTTCTTT. The chain joins TRBV5-4 to TRBJ1-1, with unresolved D. The CDR3 extends over 11 amino acids. From germline, CDR1 is SGHNT and CDR2 YYREEE (reference sequence). The V end lost 7 bases, the J end lost 3 bases, and 7 bases lay between the germline ends.

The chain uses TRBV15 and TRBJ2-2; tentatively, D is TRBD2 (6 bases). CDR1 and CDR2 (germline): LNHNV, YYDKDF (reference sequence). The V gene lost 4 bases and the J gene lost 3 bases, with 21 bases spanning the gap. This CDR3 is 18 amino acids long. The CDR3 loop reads CATSKAGDYWRDTGELFF. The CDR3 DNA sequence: TGTGCCACCAGCAAGGCCGGAGACTACTGGAGGGACACCGGGGAGCTGTTTTTT.

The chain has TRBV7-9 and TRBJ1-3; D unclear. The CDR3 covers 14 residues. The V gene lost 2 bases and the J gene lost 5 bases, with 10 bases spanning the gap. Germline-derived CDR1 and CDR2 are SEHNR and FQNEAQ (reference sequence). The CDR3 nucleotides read TGTGCCAGCAGCTTACTAGCCAGCCGAAACACCATATATTTT. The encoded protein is CASSLLASRNTIYF.

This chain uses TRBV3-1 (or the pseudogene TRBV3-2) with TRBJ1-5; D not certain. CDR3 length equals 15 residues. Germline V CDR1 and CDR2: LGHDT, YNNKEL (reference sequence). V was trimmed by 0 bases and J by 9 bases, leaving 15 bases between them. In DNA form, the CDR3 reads TGTGCCAGCAGCCAAGATGGCGGCGGTTTTGGGCCCCAGCATTTT. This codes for CASSQDGGGFGPQHF.

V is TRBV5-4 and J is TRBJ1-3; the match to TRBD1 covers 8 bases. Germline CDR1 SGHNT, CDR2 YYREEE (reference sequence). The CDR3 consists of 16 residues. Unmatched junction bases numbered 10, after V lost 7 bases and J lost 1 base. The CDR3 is CASHSTGGPSGNTIYF. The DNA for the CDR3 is TGTGCCAGCCATTCAACAGGGGGTCCTTCTGGAAACACCATATATTTT.

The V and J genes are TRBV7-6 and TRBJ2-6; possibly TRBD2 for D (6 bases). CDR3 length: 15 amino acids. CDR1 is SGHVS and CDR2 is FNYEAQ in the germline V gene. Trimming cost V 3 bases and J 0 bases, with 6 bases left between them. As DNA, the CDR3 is TGTGCCAGCAGCTTGGGGGGCTCTGGGGCCAACGTCCTGACTTTC. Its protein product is CASSLGGSGANVLTF.

The CDR3 loop reads CASSLIAGGHPEQFF. CDR3 nucleotides: TGTGCCAGCTCACTTATAGCGGGAGGGCACCCTGAGCAGTTCTTC. The V and J genes are TRBV18 and TRBJ2-1; 11 positions match TRBD2. This CDR3 has 15 residues. Trimming removed 4 bases from V and 9 bases from J; junction bases left unmatched: 8. Looked up from germline, CDR1 is KGHSH and CDR2 is LQKENI.

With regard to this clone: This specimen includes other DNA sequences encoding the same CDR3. Here the CDR3 reads CASSIGTGNQPQHF. The CDR3 DNA reads as TGCGCCAGCAGCATAGGGACAGGGAATCAGCCCCAGCATTTT. The gene calls are TRBV5-1 and TRBJ1-5, with 9 nucleotides matching TRBD1. Per the germline V gene, CDR1 is SGHRS and CDR2 is YFSETQ. Trimming at V came to 4 bases and at J to 4 bases, leaving 3 bases not matched to a gene. This CDR3 has 14 residues.

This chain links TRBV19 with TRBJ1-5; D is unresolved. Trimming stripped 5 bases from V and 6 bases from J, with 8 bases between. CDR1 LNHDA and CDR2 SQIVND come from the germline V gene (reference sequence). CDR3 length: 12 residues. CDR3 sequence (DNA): TGTGCCAGTAGTCGAGAACTTCAGCCCCAGCATTTT. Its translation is CASSRELQPQHF.

CDR3: CASSPEQETQYF. DNA for the CDR3: TGTGCCAGCTCACCGGAGCAAGAGACCCAGTACTTC. V and J are TRBV18 and TRBJ2-5; D gene unclear. Looked up from germline, CDR1 is KGHSH and CDR2 is LQKENI. Trimming removed 3 bases from V and 2 bases from J, with 4 bases in between. The CDR3 is 12 amino acids.

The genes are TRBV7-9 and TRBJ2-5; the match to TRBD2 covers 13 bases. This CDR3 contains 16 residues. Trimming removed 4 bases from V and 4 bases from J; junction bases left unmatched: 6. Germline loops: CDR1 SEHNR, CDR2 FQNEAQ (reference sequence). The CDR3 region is CASSSRTSGSRETQYF. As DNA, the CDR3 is TGTGCCAGCAGCTCCCGGACTAGCGGGAGTAGAGAGACCCAGTACTTC.

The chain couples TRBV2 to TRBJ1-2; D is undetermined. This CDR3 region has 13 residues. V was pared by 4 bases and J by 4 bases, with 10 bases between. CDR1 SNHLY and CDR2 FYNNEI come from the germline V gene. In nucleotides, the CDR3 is TGTGCCAGCAGTGTCGGAGAGTTCTATGGCTACACCTTC. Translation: CASSVGEFYGYTF.

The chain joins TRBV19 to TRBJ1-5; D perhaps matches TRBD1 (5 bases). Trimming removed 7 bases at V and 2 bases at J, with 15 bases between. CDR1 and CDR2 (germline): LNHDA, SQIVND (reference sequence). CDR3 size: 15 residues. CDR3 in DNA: TGTGCCAGTACCCTGATTGGGGCTGGCAATCAGCCCCAGCATTTT. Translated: CASTLIGAGNQPQHF.

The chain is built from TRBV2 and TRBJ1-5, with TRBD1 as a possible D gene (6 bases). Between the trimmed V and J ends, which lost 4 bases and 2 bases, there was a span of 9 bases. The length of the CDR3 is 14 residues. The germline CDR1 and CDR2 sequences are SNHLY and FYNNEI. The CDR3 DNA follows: TGTGCCAGCAGTGGGTCAGGGGGCAATCAGCCCCAGCATTTT. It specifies CASSGSGGNQPQHF.

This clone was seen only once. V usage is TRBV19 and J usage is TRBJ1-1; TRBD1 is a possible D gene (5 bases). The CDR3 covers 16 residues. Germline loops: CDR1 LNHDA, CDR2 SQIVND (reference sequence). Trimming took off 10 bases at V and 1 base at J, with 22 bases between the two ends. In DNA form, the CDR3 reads TGTGCCACCTACCCTGTGGGGAGGGGCAAGAACACTGAAGCTTTCTTT. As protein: CATYPVGRGKNTEAFF.

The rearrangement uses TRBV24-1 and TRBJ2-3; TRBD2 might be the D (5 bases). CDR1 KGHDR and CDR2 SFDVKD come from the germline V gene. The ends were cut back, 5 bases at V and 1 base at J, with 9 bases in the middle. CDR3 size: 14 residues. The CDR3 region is CATSVGRGTDTQYF. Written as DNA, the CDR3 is TGTGCCACCAGTGTGGGGAGAGGCACAGATACGCAGTATTTT.

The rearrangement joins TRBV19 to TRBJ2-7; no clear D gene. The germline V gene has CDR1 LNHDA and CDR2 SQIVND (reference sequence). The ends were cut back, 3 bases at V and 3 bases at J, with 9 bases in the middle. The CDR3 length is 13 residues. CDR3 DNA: TGTGCCAGTAGTATGCGCTCCAACTACGAGCAGTACTTC. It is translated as CASSMRSNYEQYF.

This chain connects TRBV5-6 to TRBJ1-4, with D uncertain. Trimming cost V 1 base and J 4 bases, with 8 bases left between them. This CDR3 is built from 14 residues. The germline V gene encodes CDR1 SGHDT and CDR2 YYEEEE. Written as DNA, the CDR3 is TGTGCCAGCAGCTTGTACAGATATAATGAAAAACTGTTTTTT. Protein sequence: CASSLYRYNEKLFF.